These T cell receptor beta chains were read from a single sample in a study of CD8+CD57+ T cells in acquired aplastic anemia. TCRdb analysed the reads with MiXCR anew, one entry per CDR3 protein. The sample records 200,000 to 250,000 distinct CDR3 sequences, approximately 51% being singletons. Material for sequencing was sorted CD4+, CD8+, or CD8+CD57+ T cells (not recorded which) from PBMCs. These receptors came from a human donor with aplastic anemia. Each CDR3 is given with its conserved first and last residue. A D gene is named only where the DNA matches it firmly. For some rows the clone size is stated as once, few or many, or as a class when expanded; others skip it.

TGTGCCAGCAGCCCGGACGGACGGCCGGGCTACGAGCAGTACTTC	CASSPDGRPGYEQYF	-	TRBV2	TRBJ2-7	many
TGTGCCAGCAGTGTGAGCGTCGCCGTCCACGAGCAGTACTTC	CASSVSVAVHEQYF	-	TRBV2	TRBJ2-7	-
TGTGCCAGTCGCCCCCGTCCGGGGCAAGATCAGCCCCAGCATTTT	CASRPRPGQDQPQHF	-	TRBV19	TRBJ1-5	few
TGTGCCAGCAGCTTTCAGGACACGGATTCACCCCTCCACTTT	CASSFQDTDSPLHF	-	TRBV11-2	TRBJ1-6	once
TGTGCCAGCAGTGAAATCGGCAGGCTGTCCTATGGCTACACCTTC	CASSEIGRLSYGYTF	-	TRBV6-1	TRBJ1-2	many
TGTGCCAGCAGCTTAGCTCCGGGGGATGAGCAGTTCTTC	CASSLAPGDEQFF	-	TRBV11-1	TRBJ2-1	many
TGTGCCAGCAGTTGGGACAGGGGCCATAGCGGGGACTATGGCTACACCTTC	CASSWDRGHSGDYGYTF	TRBD1	TRBV12-3/TRBV12-4	TRBJ1-2	many
TGTGCCAGCAGCTCCCGGGGGGACAGGGCCCTCGGAGAGCAGTACTTC	CASSSRGDRALGEQYF	TRBD1	TRBV7-2	TRBJ2-7	-
TGTGCCAGCATTTGGGCAGGGGGCTTTGAGAACACCATATATTTT	CASIWAGGFENTIYF	TRBD1	TRBV7-9	TRBJ1-3	-
TGTGCCAGCAGTTTTCCCGGGACTAGCCAGACCCAGTACTTC	CASSFPGTSQTQYF	TRBD2	TRBV12-3/TRBV12-4	TRBJ2-5	many
TGTGCCAGCAGCTTCGATCCGACTAGGGGGGGGAGAGGGAACACTGAAGCTTTCTTT	CASSFDPTRGGRGNTEAFF	-	TRBV7-8	TRBJ1-1	many
TGTGCCAGCAGAGAGGGAGCCAATTCACCCCTCCACTTT	CASREGANSPLHF	-	TRBV12-3/TRBV12-4	TRBJ1-6	many
TGCGCCAGCAGCTTGGTAAGCCTCCCTACGAACACCGGGGAGCTGTTTTTT	CASSLVSLPTNTGELFF	-	TRBV5-1	TRBJ2-2	few
TGTGCCACCAGCAGAGAAAGGGTGACTGAAGCTTTCTTT	CATSRERVTEAFF	-	TRBV15	TRBJ1-1	-
TGTGCCAGCAGCACCGGACAGTCATCGTGGGGAAACACCATATATTTT	CASSTGQSSWGNTIYF	-	TRBV5-4	TRBJ1-3	many
TGTGCCAGCAGTGGATTAGCGGGTGTTAGGGATGAGCAGTTCTTC	CASSGLAGVRDEQFF	TRBD2	TRBV6-1	TRBJ2-1	-
TGCGCCAGCAGTTCGACCGGCAGGTCGCTGGCAGAGACCCAGTACTTC	CASSSTGRSLAETQYF	-	TRBV5-1	TRBJ2-5	-
TGCAGCGTTGAACTCCCCTCGGCTCCGAGGACCTACGAGCAGTACTTC	CSVELPSAPRTYEQYF	-	TRBV29-1	TRBJ2-7	-
TGTGCCGGCAGTGATGAGGGGGAGATGAATCAGCCCCAGCATTTT	CAGSDEGEMNQPQHF	-	TRBV2	TRBJ1-5	-
TGTGCCACCGACAGGGGGGGTGGCAATCAGCCCCAGCATTTT	CATDRGGGNQPQHF	TRBD1	TRBV19	TRBJ1-5	-
TGTGCCAGTAGTATCACGGAAGAGCAGTTCTTC	CASSITEEQFF	-	TRBV19	TRBJ2-1	-
TGTGCCAGTAGTACAACACAGGGAGTTAGCAATCAGCCCCAGCATTTT	CASSTTQGVSNQPQHF	-	TRBV19	TRBJ1-5	many
TGTGCCACCAGTGACGGGACTAGCGGGCGTACCTCCTACAATGAGCAGTTCTTC	CATSDGTSGRTSYNEQFF	TRBD2	TRBV24-1	TRBJ2-1	-
TGTGCCAGCTCACCCTCCTCCGCACAGGGGGACGGTGAAAAACTGTTTTTT	CASSPSSAQGDGEKLFF	TRBD1	TRBV2	TRBJ1-4	-
TGTGCCACCAGTGATCTAGCGGGACTCACAGATACGCAGTATTTT	CATSDLAGLTDTQYF	TRBD2	TRBV24-1	TRBJ2-3	few
TGTGCCAGCACTCGGGGTCCAGGGCAGCCCCAGCATTTT	CASTRGPGQPQHF	-	TRBV6-6	TRBJ1-5	once
TGTGCCAGCAGTTACTCTTCTTCGGGACAGTTCTACGAGCAGTACTTC	CASSYSSSGQFYEQYF	TRBD1	TRBV10-3	TRBJ2-7	-
TGCGCCAGCACTCGAGCGGGGGCGGAGCAGTACTTC	CASTRAGAEQYF	TRBD2	TRBV10-1	TRBJ2-7	many
TGTGCCAGTAGTCAACAGGGGGGGGTGGAGACCCAGTACTTC	CASSQQGGVETQYF	-	TRBV19	TRBJ2-5	-
TGTGCCAGCAATGACCTAGCGGGGGGGCCCGGGGAGCTGTTTTTT	CASNDLAGGPGELFF	TRBD2	TRBV6-1	TRBJ2-2	many
TGTGCCAGTCACTCGGGGGAGGTGGCCACTGAAGCTTTCTTT	CASHSGEVATEAFF	-	TRBV19	TRBJ1-1	many
TGTGCCAGCAGCTTCCGGGACCGAAGCCGCCAAGAGACCCAGTACTTC	CASSFRDRSRQETQYF	-	TRBV7-2	TRBJ2-5	-
TGTGCCAGTAGCCTACAGATCGGGACACCGTACCAAGAGACCCAGTACTTC	CASSLQIGTPYQETQYF	-	TRBV19	TRBJ2-5	-
TGTGCCAGCAGCTTAGCGGCGGTTAGGGGATACAATGAGCAGTTCTTC	CASSLAAVRGYNEQFF	-	TRBV7-2	TRBJ2-1	many
TGCAGTGCTAACAAGGGGGATAATTCACCCCTCCACTTT	CSANKGDNSPLHF	-	TRBV20-1	TRBJ1-6	many
TGCGCCAGCATTTCGGACAAATCCTACGAGCAGTACTTC	CASISDKSYEQYF	-	TRBV10-2	TRBJ2-7	-
TGTGCCAGCTCACCATCAGGACAGCGAGACACTGAAGCTTTCTTT	CASSPSGQRDTEAFF	-	TRBV18	TRBJ1-1	-
TGTGCCAGCGGAGGACAGGGAGGGACCGGGGCATCGAGGATCCAGCCCCAGCATTTT	CASGGQGGTGASRIQPQHF	TRBD1	TRBV2	TRBJ1-5	-
TGCAGTGCTAGAGGTCTACAAGGGGCCCCCGGAGAGACCCAGTACTTC	CSARGLQGAPGETQYF	-	TRBV20-1	TRBJ2-5	many
TGTGCCAGCAGTCCCCCCCACAGGGCGAACTATGGCTACACCTTC	CASSPPHRANYGYTF	-	TRBV28	TRBJ1-2	many
TGTGCCAGTAACAACTGGGCGGCCAGCTCCTACGAGCAGTACTTC	CASNNWAASSYEQYF	-	TRBV28	TRBJ2-7	many